What follows are 13 T cell receptor beta chains derived from one specimen sequenced in a study of shared clonotypes between healthy human individuals. The protocol was immunoSEQ multiplex PCR, while the TCRdb copy is restricted to in-frame clones and leaves out a portion. Among about 680,000 clones listed, around 73% were seen once. What was sequenced was memory CD4+ T cells sorted from blood. Regarding subset: CD45RA-negative fraction. All receptors derive from a woman aged 30 to 39 in good health.

V usage is TRBV7-3 and J usage is TRBJ2-3; TRBD1 agrees at 9 bases. The CDR3 loop spans 14 amino acids. Per the germline V gene, CDR1 is SGHTA and CDR2 is FQGTGA. The V segment lost 5 bases and the J segment 4 bases; nucleotides outside the gene matches: 4. The CDR3 DNA follows: TGTGCCAGCAGCGCCACAGGGGGCCCAGATACGCAGTATTTT. Translated: CASSATGGPDTQYF.

This clone was observed a few times. The sample holds other DNA sequences that translate to the same CDR3. The V and J genes are TRBV7-9 and TRBJ1-2, with no clear D. Germline CDR1 SEHNR, CDR2 FQNEAQ (reference sequence). V lost 1 base to trimming and J lost 1 base, with 4 bases between them. This CDR3 is 13 amino acids long. The CDR3 reads CASSLGVNYGYTF. The CDR3, as DNA: TGTGCCAGCAGCTTAGGGGTTAACTATGGCTACACCTTC.

The rearrangement links TRBV2 to TRBJ2-3; D is ambiguous. V was clipped by 1 base and J by 2 bases, with 7 bases between them. The CDR3 length is 14 residues. Germline V gene sequence: CDR1 SNHLY, CDR2 FYNNEI. CDR3 region: CASSEVPFTDTQYF. CDR3 DNA sequence: TGTGCCAGCAGTGAAGTCCCTTTCACAGATACGCAGTATTTT. The full variable domain, in which reference TRBV2 and TRBJ2-3 provide the parts outside the CDR3, is EPEVTQTPSHQVTQMGQEVILRCVPISNHLYFYWYRQILGQKVEFLVSFYNNEISEKSEIFDDQFSVERPDGSNFTLKIRSTKLEDSAMYFCASSEVPFTDTQYFGPGTRLTVL.

The chain uses TRBV5-1 and TRBJ2-2; 7 bases are shared with TRBD1. This CDR3 comprises 16 residues. The germline V gene encodes CDR1 SGHRS and CDR2 YFSETQ. J lost 3 bases, V lost 3 bases, and 8 bases had no gene match. The CDR3 here is CASSWTGTVDTGELFF. As DNA, the CDR3 is TGCGCCAGCAGCTGGACCGGGACAGTTGACACCGGGGAGCTGTTTTTT.

This clone turned up a few times. The chain has TRBV28 and TRBJ1-2, with a possible D match to TRBD1 (6 bases). This CDR3 spans 14 amino acids. Germline lookup yields CDR1 MDHEN and CDR2 SYDVKM. With 10 bases removed from V and 1 base from J, the gap between germline ends came to 16 bases. CDR3 nucleotide sequence: TGTGCCATCGTTGGACAGCGTCTTAACTATGGCTACACCTTC. The encoded protein is CAIVGQRLNYGYTF.

The rearrangement joins TRBV7-2 to TRBJ2-1; 8 nucleotides agree with TRBD2. This CDR3 region has 14 residues. CDR1 is SGHTA and CDR2 is FQGNSA in the germline V gene. The ends lost 3 bases at V and 8 bases at J; junction bases unmatched: 6. CDR3 DNA: TGTGCCAGCAGCTTCCAGCGGGAGTTTCATGAGCAGTTCTTC. This sequence encodes CASSFQREFHEQFF.

This sequence joins TRBV5-1 and TRBJ1-1; unclear D gene. The germline gives CDR1 SGHRS, CDR2 YFSETQ. V gave up 4 bases and J gave up 1 base, with 5 bases separating them. The CDR3 loop spans 12 amino acids. In DNA form, the CDR3 reads TGCGCCAGCAGCCCGGAGAACACTGAAGCTTTCTTT. Translation: CASSPENTEAFF.

This sequence joins TRBV5-4 and TRBJ1-3; D gene ambiguous. Trimming stripped 0 bases from V and 0 bases from J, with 7 bases between. CDR3 length: 15 amino acids. CDR1 SGHNT and CDR2 YYREEE come from the germline V gene (reference sequence). CDR3 loop: CASSLGASSGNTIYF. The CDR3 nucleotides read TGTGCCAGCAGCTTGGGGGCCTCCTCTGGAAACACCATATATTTT.

The sample holds a few counts of this clone. The chain employs TRBV6-1 and TRBJ2-7, with a weak D call TRBD1 (6 bases). CDR1 is MNHNS, CDR2 SASEGT, per germline. CDR3 size: 13 residues. Between the trimmed V and J ends, which lost 4 bases and 7 bases, there was a span of 14 bases. The CDR3 nucleotides are TGTGCCAGCAGTGCTTCACAGGGTTGGGAGCAGTACTTC. The encoded protein is CASSASQGWEQYF.

V gene TRBV10-3 combines with J gene TRBJ2-1; D is unclear. V was shortened by 6 bases and J by 13 bases, with 16 bases between the two germline ends. The CDR3 covers 12 residues. Germline CDR1 ENHRY, CDR2 SYGVKD. CDR3 DNA sequence: TGTGCCATCAGAGGCAGTGACCCCCCTCAGTTCTTC. It translates to CAIRGSDPPQFF.

This chain joins TRBV4-1 and TRBJ2-1; 8 positions match TRBD1. This CDR3 has 15 residues. Germline CDR1 MGHRA, CDR2 YSYEKL. Trimming removed 5 bases from V and 4 bases from J; junction bases left unmatched: 7. The CDR3 reads CASSSQGAGYNEQFF. CDR3 sequence (DNA): TGCGCCAGCAGCTCGCAGGGGGCAGGGTACAATGAGCAGTTCTTC.

Here the CDR3 DNA reads TGTGCCAGCAGCTCCGACTTCAACCCGACATACGAGCAGTACTTC. Protein product: CASSSDFNPTYEQYF. The V and J genes are TRBV11-2 and TRBJ2-7; D remains ambiguous. The germline CDR1 and CDR2 sequences are SGHAT and FQNNGV. The V end lost 4 bases, the J end lost 4 bases, and 17 bases lay between the germline ends. The CDR3 is made up of 15 amino acids. Filled out from reference TRBV11-2 and TRBJ2-7, the complete variable domain reads EAGVAQSPRYKIIEKRQSVAFWCNPISGHATLYWYQQILGQGPKLLIQFQNNGVVDDSQLPKDRFSAERLKGVDSTLKIQPAKLEDSAVYLCASSSDFNPTYEQYFGPGTRLTVT.

The chain links TRBV20-1 to TRBJ2-3; D is unresolved. The CDR3 loop spans 11 amino acids. CDR1 DFQATT and CDR2 SNEGSKA come from the germline V gene (reference sequence). In DNA, the CDR3 is TGCAGAGTTTCGGCAGGTGATACGCAGTATTTT. Its translation: CRVSAGDTQYF.